This is a list of T cell receptor beta chains from one sample in a study of CD8 T cells in ankylosing spondylitis. One entry per CDR3 protein, called by TCRdb with MiXCR from the 5' RACE reads. The sample yields 450,000 to 550,000 distinct CDR3 sequences, 5.3% seen once. Material: blood, either unsorted or a sorted T cell fraction (not recorded which). The receptors were gathered from a male donor with ankylosing spondylitis. CDR3s include the opening cysteine and the closing phenylalanine or tryptophan. A D gene is named only where the DNA matches it firmly. Clone size is stated in some rows and not others, as once, few, many or a class when expanded.

CDR3aa	CDR3nt	j_gene	v_gene	d_gene	abundance
CASFSGVPGYTF	TGTGCCAGCTTCTCGGGGGTACCTGGCTACACCTTC	TRBJ1-2	TRBV10-3	.	many
CASRRGLESVDEQFF	TGCGCCAGCAGAAGGGGACTAGAGAGTGTCGATGAGCAGTTCTTC	TRBJ2-1	TRBV5-1	TRBD2	many
CSALQGAYTGELFF	TGCAGTGCTCTACAGGGGGCGTACACCGGGGAGCTGTTTTTT	TRBJ2-2	TRBV20-1	TRBD1	many
CASSQDYREPYNEQFF	TGTGCCAGCAGCCAAGACTACAGGGAGCCCTACAATGAGCAGTTCTTC	TRBJ2-1	TRBV3-1	.	.
CASSLQGSGNGYTF	TGTGCCAGCAGTTTACAGGGATCGGGGAATGGCTACACCTTC	TRBJ1-2	TRBV12-3/TRBV12-4	.	many
CASSISGGYNEQFF	TGTGCCAGCAGCATATCAGGGGGCTACAATGAGCAGTTCTTC	TRBJ2-1	TRBV7-2	TRBD1	many
CASSFVGETQYF	TGCGCCAGCAGCTTTGTCGGAGAGACCCAGTACTTC	TRBJ2-5	TRBV5-1	.	many
CASNPEWGANTGELFF	TGTGCCAGCAATCCGGAATGGGGGGCGAACACCGGGGAGCTGTTTTTT	TRBJ2-2	TRBV12-3/TRBV12-4	.	.
CSVEVGGKSYEQYF	TGCAGCGTTGAAGTAGGGGGCAAGTCCTACGAGCAGTACTTC	TRBJ2-7	TRBV29-1	TRBD1	many
CASSPTTSAEQYF	TGTGCCAGCAGCCCCACGACTAGCGCCGAGCAGTACTTC	TRBJ2-7	TRBV7-2	TRBD2	many
CASSPGPVYEQYF	TGTGCCAGCAGCCCCGGGCCGGTATACGAGCAGTACTTC	TRBJ2-7	TRBV7-2	.	few
CASSFSRPYEQYF	TGTGCCAGCAGCTTCTCGCGTCCCTACGAGCAGTACTTC	TRBJ2-7	TRBV7-2	.	many
CASSERLARTDTQYF	TGTGCCAGCAGTGAACGACTAGCTCGCACAGATACGCAGTATTTT	TRBJ2-3	TRBV2	TRBD2	few
CASSPDRVAQYF	TGCGCCAGCAGCCCGGACAGGGTTGCGCAGTACTTC	TRBJ2-7	TRBV4-3	TRBD1	.
CASRTQGYEQYF	TGTGCCAGCAGAACCCAGGGCTACGAGCAGTACTTC	TRBJ2-7	TRBV6-5	.	many
CSARQSRYTDTQYF	TGCAGTGCTCGACAATCGCGGTACACAGATACGCAGTATTTT	TRBJ2-3	TRBV20-1	.	few
CASSVAGHAGTQYF	TGTGCCAGCAGCGTAGCGGGGCACGCCGGTACGCAGTATTTT	TRBJ2-3	TRBV7-8	TRBD2	.
CSARDLDGRASYEQYF	TGCAGTGCTAGAGATCTTGACGGGAGGGCCTCCTACGAGCAGTACTTC	TRBJ2-7	TRBV20-1	TRBD2	few
CASRKTGGAYEQYF	TGCGCCAGCAGAAAGACAGGGGGCGCGTACGAGCAGTACTTC	TRBJ2-7	TRBV10-2	TRBD1	many
CSARAGMYQETQYF	TGCAGTGCTAGAGCTGGCATGTACCAAGAGACCCAGTACTTC	TRBJ2-5	TRBV20-1	.	many
CASSLGQPNYGYTF	TGCGCCAGCAGCTTGGGACAGCCTAACTATGGCTACACCTTC	TRBJ1-2	TRBV5-1	.	many
CASSPNGLGDETQYF	TGTGCCAGCAGCCCAAACGGTCTGGGTGACGAGACCCAGTACTTC	TRBJ2-5	TRBV7-2	.	.
CASSFGAGSGANVLTF	TGTGCCAGCAGTTTTGGTGCCGGGTCTGGGGCCAACGTCCTGACTTTC	TRBJ2-6	TRBV27	.	few
CASSLVLALTMGVQFF	TGTGCCAGCAGCTTAGTCTTAGCGCTCACAATGGGGGTGCAGTTCTTC	TRBJ2-1	TRBV11-2	.	few
CASSLGAGVNEQFF	TGCGCCAGCAGCTTGGGGGCAGGGGTCAATGAGCAGTTCTTC	TRBJ2-1	TRBV5-1	.	many
CASRGPRDSFYEQYF	TGTGCCAGCAGAGGTCCCCGGGACAGTTTCTACGAGCAGTACTTC	TRBJ2-7	TRBV28	TRBD1	many
CSARDRGASNTGELFF	TGCAGTGCAAGGGACAGGGGGGCCTCGAACACCGGGGAGCTGTTTTTT	TRBJ2-2	TRBV20-1	TRBD1	.